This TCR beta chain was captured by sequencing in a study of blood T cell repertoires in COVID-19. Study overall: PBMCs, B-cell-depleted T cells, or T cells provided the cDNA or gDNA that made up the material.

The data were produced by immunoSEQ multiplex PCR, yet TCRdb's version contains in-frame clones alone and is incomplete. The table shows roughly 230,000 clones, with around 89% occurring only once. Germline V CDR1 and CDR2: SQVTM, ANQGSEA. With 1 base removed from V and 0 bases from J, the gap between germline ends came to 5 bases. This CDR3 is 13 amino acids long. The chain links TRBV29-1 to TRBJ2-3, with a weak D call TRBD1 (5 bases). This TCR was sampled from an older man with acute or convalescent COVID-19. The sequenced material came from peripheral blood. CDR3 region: CSVEAGSTDTQYF. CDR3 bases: TGCAGCGTTGAAGCAGGGAGCACAGATACGCAGTATTTT.